The 16 T cell receptor beta chains below all came from one sample that was sequenced in a study of T-cell memory formation after mild COVID-19. Using its own MiXCR run on the 5' RACE reads, TCRdb lists one record per CDR3 protein. The data show a few hundred thousand distinct CDR3 sequences, around 27% seen once. Source material: PBMCs or a T cell subset sorted from them (not recorded which). These receptors all come from an adult woman who had mild COVID-19 (a few samples of this study predate the infection). Cell type and time point are not known.

The rearrangement links TRBV7-3 to TRBJ2-3; D is possibly TRBD2 (5 bases). The germline CDR1 and CDR2 sequences are SGHTA and FQGTGA. V was clipped by 5 bases and J by 3 bases, with 12 bases between them. The CDR3 totals 14 residues. The chain's CDR3 is CASSPLAGTDTQYF. CDR3 bases: TGTGCCAGCAGCCCCCTGGCGGGTACAGATACGCAGTATTTT.

This clonotype was seen more than once but under ten times. The gene calls are TRBV11-2 and TRBJ1-1; the D is unclear. This CDR3 spans 13 amino acids. Trimming shortened V by 2 bases and J by 4 bases, and 8 bases separated the two germline ends. In germline, CDR1 is SGHAT, CDR2 FQNNGV. CDR3 amino acids: CASSLPKGTEAFF. The CDR3 bases are TGTGCCAGCAGCTTACCAAAAGGCACTGAAGCTTTCTTT.

This chain's CDR3 is CASSLRLAHEQFF. In nucleotides, the CDR3 is TGTGCCAGCAGCTTACGGCTAGCCCATGAGCAGTTCTTC. V and J are TRBV7-9 and TRBJ2-1, with D possibly matching TRBD2 (5 bases). The germline CDR1 and CDR2 sequences are SEHNR and FQNEAQ (reference sequence). The CDR3 has 13 amino acids. Trimming removed 2 bases at V and 8 bases at J, with 10 bases between.

The J gene is TRBJ2-1, the V gene TRBV12-3 or TRBV12-4; 8 bases map to TRBD2. Trimming removed 6 bases from V and 5 bases from J; junction bases left unmatched: 6. CDR3 length equals 14 residues. CDR3 DNA sequence: TGTGCCAGCAGCCGGGGGACTAGAGACAATGAGCAGTTCTTC. Translated, it gives CASSRGTRDNEQFF.

This clonotype was seen more than once but under ten times. The V gene is TRBV24-1, the J gene TRBJ2-1; 12 nucleotides match TRBD2. The CDR3 has 16 amino acids. J gave up 7 bases and V 5 bases, and 8 bases lay outside the gene matches. The germline CDR1 and CDR2 sequences are KGHDR and SFDVKD. The DNA of the CDR3 is TGTGCCACCAGTGGCAACGGACTAGCGGGACGGAATGAGCAGTTCTTC. Translated, it gives CATSGNGLAGRNEQFF.

This clonotype was seen only a few times. The genes are TRBV7-6 and TRBJ2-3; maybe TRBD1 (5 bases). The CDR3 runs to 16 residues. Trimming cost V 2 bases and J 3 bases, with 15 bases left between them. Germline CDR1 and CDR2: SGHVS and FNYEAQ. CDR3 in DNA: TGTGCCAGCAGCTTATGGCAGGGTTGGAGAACAGATACGCAGTATTTT. This translates into CASSLWQGWRTDTQYF.

This clonotype was detected only a few times. V gene TRBV5-1 combines with J gene TRBJ2-5; TRBD1 aligns across 7 bases. Germline CDR1 and CDR2: SGHRS and YFSETQ. The trim removed 4 bases at V and 5 bases at J, leaving 5 bases unmatched. CDR3 size: 13 residues. CDR3 residues: CASSPGQTETQYF. The CDR3 DNA reads TGCGCCAGCAGCCCGGGACAGACGGAGACCCAGTACTTC.

This clonotype was observed a handful of times. The chain uses TRBV7-9 and TRBJ1-1, with 7 bases identical to TRBD1. The CDR3 loop spans 14 amino acids. The J segment lost 11 bases and the V segment lost 5 bases, leaving 14 bases of the junction unmatched. Per germline, CDR1 SEHNR and CDR2 FQNEAQ (reference sequence). The CDR3 here is CASSHIGRGPEAFF. The CDR3 bases are TGTGCCAGCAGCCACATCGGTAGGGGGCCGGAGGCTTTCTTT.

The chain has TRBV7-2 and TRBJ1-6; a possible D gene is TRBD1 (5 bases). The CDR3 is 14 amino acids. Germline-derived CDR1 and CDR2 are SGHTA and FQGNSA. With 6 bases removed from V and 5 bases from J, the gap between germline ends came to 11 bases. CDR3 amino acids: CASRDDSNNSPLHF. CDR3 sequence (DNA): TGTGCCAGCAGGGATGACAGTAATAATTCACCCCTCCACTTT.

This clonotype occurred a few times. This chain joins TRBV5-1 and TRBJ2-3, with D perhaps TRBD1 (8 bases). The length of the CDR3 is 15 residues. V was trimmed by 4 bases and J by 5 bases, leaving 17 bases between them. Per the germline V gene, CDR1 is SGHRS and CDR2 is YFSETQ. In DNA form, the CDR3 reads TGCGCCAGCAGCCCCCTGGACAGGGAGGGAGATACGCAGTATTTT. Protein: CASSPLDREGDTQYF.

This clonotype turned up a few times. V gene TRBV5-1 combines with J gene TRBJ2-1; 7 bases match TRBD2. This CDR3 contains 14 residues. Germline assignment: CDR1 SGHRS and CDR2 YFSETQ. The J segment lost 7 bases and the V segment lost 4 bases, leaving 8 bases of the junction unmatched. DNA for the CDR3: TGCGCCAGCAGCATCCCGACTAGCAGTAATGAGCAGTTCTTC. Protein product: CASSIPTSSNEQFF.

The J gene is TRBJ2-7, the V gene TRBV7-2, with a tentative D call TRBD2 (5 bases). Trimming stripped 5 bases from V and 2 bases from J, with 16 bases between. The CDR3 extends over 15 amino acids. Looked up from germline, CDR1 is SGHTA and CDR2 is FQGNSA. The CDR3 DNA is TGTGCCAGCAGCCCATTACTAGTGACGACCTACGAGCAGTACTTC. It codes for CASSPLLVTTYEQYF.

The V call is TRBV6-4, the J call TRBJ2-3; D perhaps matches TRBD1 (5 bases). This CDR3 comprises 13 residues. Per germline, CDR1 MRHNA and CDR2 SNTAGT. Trimming stripped 4 bases from V and 6 bases from J, with 11 bases between. The CDR3 spells CASSVGAWDTQYF. Here the CDR3 DNA reads TGTGCCAGCAGTGTTGGGGCCTGGGATACGCAGTATTTT.

This clonotype came up many times. The rearrangement uses TRBV29-1 and TRBJ1-2, with D maybe TRBD1 (6 bases). The CDR3 length is 16 residues. CDR1 and CDR2 from the germline V gene are SQVTM and ANQGSEA. V lost 1 base and J lost 4, with 19 bases in between. The CDR3 reads CSVEAEWRGISYGYTF. In DNA, the CDR3 is TGCAGCGTTGAAGCGGAATGGAGGGGGATTAGCTATGGCTACACCTTC.

The chain carries TRBV7-9 and TRBJ1-2; the D gene is possibly TRBD1 (5 bases). This CDR3 has 12 residues. V was cut by 5 bases and J by 5 bases, with 9 bases left in between. Germline-derived CDR1 and CDR2 are SEHNR and FQNEAQ (reference sequence). In DNA, the CDR3 is TGTGCCAGCAGCGCAGACAGATATGGCTACACCTTC. This translates into CASSADRYGYTF.

This clonotype was detected only a few times. The chain couples TRBV12-3 or TRBV12-4 to TRBJ2-7, with 8 bases aligning to TRBD1. V trimming: 3 bases; J trimming: 9 bases; junction bases outside the gene matches: 4. This CDR3 spans 12 amino acids. Here the CDR3 DNA reads TGTGCCAGCAGTTTGACAGGGGAATGGCAGTACTTC. It specifies CASSLTGEWQYF.